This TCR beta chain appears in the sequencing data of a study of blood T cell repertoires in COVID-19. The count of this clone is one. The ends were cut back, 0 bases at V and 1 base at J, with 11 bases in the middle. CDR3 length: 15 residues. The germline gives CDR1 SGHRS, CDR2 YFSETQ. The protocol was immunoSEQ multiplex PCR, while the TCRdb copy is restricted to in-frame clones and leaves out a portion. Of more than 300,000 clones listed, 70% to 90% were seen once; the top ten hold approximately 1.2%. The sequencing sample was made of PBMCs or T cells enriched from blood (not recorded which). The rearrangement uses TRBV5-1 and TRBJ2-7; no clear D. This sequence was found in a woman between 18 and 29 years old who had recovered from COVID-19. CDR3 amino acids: CASSLALTDSYEQYF. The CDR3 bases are TGCGCCAGCAGCTTGGCCTTGACTGATTCCTACGAGCAGTACTTC. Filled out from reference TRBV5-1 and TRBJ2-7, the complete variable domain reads KAGVTQTPRYLIKTRGQQVTLSCSPISGHRSVSWYQQTPGQGLQFLFEYFSETQRNKGNFPGRFSGRQFSNSRSEMNVSTLELGDSALYLCASSLALTDSYEQYFGPGTRLTVT.